A selection of T cell receptor beta chains follows, all from one sample in a study of blood T cell repertoires in COVID-19. TCRdb's copy holds only in-frame clones and misses some; the assay was immunoSEQ multiplex PCR. The repertoire holds over 200,000 clones, with 88% as singletons. The specimen sequenced was peripheral blood. These receptors all stem from a man aged 55 to 70 who had recovered from COVID-19. CDR3s include the opening cysteine and the closing phenylalanine or tryptophan. A D gene is named only where the DNA matches it firmly. Some rows mark clone size as missing; the rest say once, few, many or name a class of expanded clone.

D gene	V gene	J gene	clone size	CDR3 DNA	CDR3 protein
NA	TRBV6-5	TRBJ1-2	NA	TGTGCCAGCAGTCCCGACAGAAACTATGGCTACACCTTC	CASSPDRNYGYTF
NA	TRBV5-8	TRBJ1-4	NA	TGTGCCAGCAGCTTGGAGGGGCGTACTAATGAAAAACTGTTTTTT	CASSLEGRTNEKLFF
TRBD1	TRBV19	TRBJ1-1	NA	TGTGCCAGTAAGGTGAGGGACAGGTCTGAAGCTTTCTTT	CASKVRDRSEAFF
NA	TRBV11-1	TRBJ1-1	NA	TGTGCCAGCAGCTTAGGGCTCCCCCGGGACACTGAAGCTTTCTTT	CASSLGLPRDTEAFF
NA	TRBV24-1	TRBJ1-5	NA	TGTGCCACCAGTGACCTCAGGGGTAGCAATCAGCCCCAGCATTTT	CATSDLRGSNQPQHF
TRBD1	TRBV6-5	TRBJ1-5	NA	TGTGCCAGCAGTCCACAGGGGGCGCTTCCTCAGCCCCAGCATTTT	CASSPQGALPQPQHF
NA	TRBV19	TRBJ2-7	NA	TGTGCCAGTAAGTTTGCAGGGTACTCCTACGAGCAGTACTTC	CASKFAGYSYEQYF
NA	TRBV7-9	TRBJ1-1	NA	TGTGCCAGCTCTAGGACAGCTAACACTGAAGCTTTCTTT	CASSRTANTEAFF
NA	TRBV20-1	TRBJ2-1	few	TGCAGTGCTAGTGGCCGGCGGCCCCGGGGGCAGTTCTTC	CSASGRRPRGQFF
NA	TRBV5-1	TRBJ1-1	NA	TGCGCCAGCAGCTTGTATCTGAACACTGAAGCTTTCTTT	CASSLYLNTEAFF
NA	TRBV15	TRBJ2-3	once	TGTGCCACCAGCAGAGAAGCCGGGACTGGGGCCACAGATACGCAGTATTTT	CATSREAGTGATDTQYF
TRBD2	TRBV19	TRBJ2-1	NA	TGTGCCAGTAGTCTTAGGACTAGCGGGGGGGCGGGCAATGAGCAGTTCTTC	CASSLRTSGGAGNEQFF
TRBD1	TRBV27	TRBJ2-3	NA	TGTGCCAGCAGTTCCGGGACAGGGACGTGGACGCAGTATTTT	CASSSGTGTWTQYF
NA	TRBV5-1	TRBJ2-2	NA	TGCGCCAGCAGCCTCGACAAGGCTGGAGGCGGGGAGCTGTTTTTT	CASSLDKAGGGELFF
NA	TRBV5-1	TRBJ2-1	NA	TGCGCCAGCAGAGTTAATGCGGGTGGTGAGCAGTTCTTC	CASRVNAGGEQFF
NA	TRBV19	TRBJ2-5	NA	TGTGCCAGTGGCTCGAGCGGAGGGGAGACCCAGTACTTC	CASGSSGGETQYF
NA	TRBV2	TRBJ1-4	once	TGTGCCAGCAGGGCGGGGGGGTCTAATGAAAAACTGTTTTTT	CASRAGGSNEKLFF
TRBD1	TRBV30	TRBJ2-1	NA	TGTGCCTGGACCCTGGACAGGTCCAATGAGCAGTTCTTC	CAWTLDRSNEQFF